The rows below give T cell receptor beta chains drawn from one sample of a study of blood T cells in healthy people across ages. TCRdb re-called the 5' RACE reads with MiXCR, one entry per CDR3 protein. The table has around 670,000 distinct CDR3 sequences, roughly 31% seen once; the top ten hold 15% to 18%. What was sequenced was blood. The receptors derive from a woman older than 75 in good health. The conserved cysteine and the conserved F or W are not part of the CDR3 here. The D gene is left open where the match is weak.

j_gene: TRBJ1-4; v_gene: TRBV4-2; d_gene: TRBD1; CDR3aa: ASSPAGGGGGEKLF
j_gene: TRBJ2-6; v_gene: TRBV7-8; d_gene: TRBD1; CDR3aa: ASSKQGTSGANVRT
j_gene: TRBJ2-3; v_gene: TRBV29-1; d_gene: -; CDR3aa: SAKTRAYTDTQY
j_gene: TRBJ1-4; v_gene: TRBV5-1; d_gene: -; CDR3aa: ASSSVRAGNEKLF
j_gene: TRBJ2-1; v_gene: TRBV24-1; d_gene: TRBD2; CDR3aa: ATSESGGAPETEQF
j_gene: TRBJ1-6; v_gene: TRBV6-4; d_gene: TRBD1; CDR3aa: ASRGQAGSYNSPLH
j_gene: TRBJ1-5; v_gene: TRBV20-1; d_gene: -; CDR3aa: SANVLGGSNQPQH
j_gene: TRBJ1-1; v_gene: TRBV6-6; d_gene: TRBD1; CDR3aa: ASSPSIRGAEAF
j_gene: TRBJ1-6; v_gene: TRBV20-1; d_gene: TRBD1; CDR3aa: SARDYGTGNSPLH
j_gene: TRBJ1-5; v_gene: TRBV28; d_gene: -; CDR3aa: ASRTNQPQH
j_gene: TRBJ2-1; v_gene: TRBV20-1; d_gene: -; CDR3aa: SARGQTRFNEQF
j_gene: TRBJ2-7; v_gene: TRBV12-3/TRBV12-4; d_gene: -; CDR3aa: ASSFGALSSYEQY
j_gene: TRBJ1-2; v_gene: TRBV7-3; d_gene: -; CDR3aa: ASSLDGRDHYGYT
j_gene: TRBJ1-2; v_gene: TRBV27; d_gene: -; CDR3aa: ASSSTGQYGYT
j_gene: TRBJ1-1; v_gene: TRBV20-1; d_gene: -; CDR3aa: SAEPTGPNTEAF
j_gene: TRBJ2-3; v_gene: TRBV9; d_gene: -; CDR3aa: ASSPSVRETDTQY
j_gene: TRBJ2-7; v_gene: TRBV5-6; d_gene: -; CDR3aa: ASSFVGTSSYEQY
j_gene: TRBJ1-1; v_gene: TRBV6-4; d_gene: -; CDR3aa: ASSDSLWSGGLNTEAF
j_gene: TRBJ1-1; v_gene: TRBV15; d_gene: TRBD1; CDR3aa: ATSRDGRGQAF
j_gene: TRBJ1-2; v_gene: TRBV10-3; d_gene: -; CDR3aa: TISEGGGREGGYT
j_gene: TRBJ2-1; v_gene: TRBV6-5; d_gene: -; CDR3aa: ASSYWQGSSSYNEQF
j_gene: TRBJ1-2; v_gene: TRBV7-2; d_gene: -; CDR3aa: ASSPRGNSRGYT
j_gene: TRBJ2-2; v_gene: TRBV12-3/TRBV12-4; d_gene: -; CDR3aa: ASSSGVAGELF
j_gene: TRBJ2-7; v_gene: TRBV6-5; d_gene: -; CDR3aa: AIGTSAYEQY
j_gene: TRBJ2-3; v_gene: TRBV9; d_gene: TRBD2; CDR3aa: ASSAGDSGGAVDTQY
j_gene: TRBJ2-1; v_gene: TRBV10-3; d_gene: TRBD2; CDR3aa: AISESRAGKDYNEQF
j_gene: TRBJ2-2; v_gene: TRBV12-3/TRBV12-4; d_gene: -; CDR3aa: ASSFSAGQNTGELF
j_gene: TRBJ2-2; v_gene: TRBV7-2; d_gene: -; CDR3aa: ASSSRVGVRNTGELF
j_gene: TRBJ2-1; v_gene: TRBV3-1; d_gene: TRBD2; CDR3aa: ASSQENSGGDNEQF
j_gene: TRBJ2-3; v_gene: TRBV28; d_gene: -; CDR3aa: ASSLSVGAGTDTQY
j_gene: TRBJ1-5; v_gene: TRBV20-1; d_gene: -; CDR3aa: SAAQGIGNQPQH
j_gene: TRBJ2-5; v_gene: TRBV18; d_gene: -; CDR3aa: ASSPGTGTETQY
j_gene: TRBJ1-2; v_gene: TRBV20-1; d_gene: TRBD1; CDR3aa: SASRDRGYYGYT
j_gene: TRBJ2-1; v_gene: TRBV4-1; d_gene: -; CDR3aa: ASRQIADSYNEQF
j_gene: TRBJ2-5; v_gene: TRBV7-2; d_gene: -; CDR3aa: ASSLAGGQEQY
j_gene: TRBJ2-7; v_gene: TRBV4-2; d_gene: TRBD1; CDR3aa: ASSQGAGTGYEQY
j_gene: TRBJ2-7; v_gene: TRBV15; d_gene: TRBD1; CDR3aa: ATSRDRQGGSDEQY
j_gene: TRBJ1-2; v_gene: TRBV24-1; d_gene: -; CDR3aa: ATSDFRGPNYGYT
j_gene: TRBJ2-1; v_gene: TRBV3-1; d_gene: TRBD1; CDR3aa: ASRGQGKIKGNEQF
j_gene: TRBJ2-7; v_gene: TRBV5-6; d_gene: -; CDR3aa: ASSLAGIRSSYEQY
j_gene: TRBJ1-2; v_gene: TRBV19; d_gene: -; CDR3aa: ASIPEGVGYGYT
j_gene: TRBJ1-1; v_gene: TRBV7-2; d_gene: TRBD1; CDR3aa: ASSARTGSATEAF
j_gene: TRBJ1-1; v_gene: TRBV9; d_gene: -; CDR3aa: ASNRDFTMNTEAF
j_gene: TRBJ2-1; v_gene: TRBV27; d_gene: TRBD2; CDR3aa: ATLLAGASNEQF
j_gene: TRBJ2-1; v_gene: TRBV12-3/TRBV12-4; d_gene: TRBD1; CDR3aa: ASSQDRDSYNEQF
j_gene: TRBJ2-6; v_gene: TRBV5-1; d_gene: TRBD1; CDR3aa: ASSGTGTGANVLT
j_gene: TRBJ2-5; v_gene: TRBV21-1; d_gene: -; CDR3aa: ASIQRRGKQETQY
j_gene: TRBJ2-2; v_gene: TRBV5-6; d_gene: TRBD2; CDR3aa: ASSSRGGFGTGELF
j_gene: -; v_gene: TRBV20-1; d_gene: TRBD2; CDR3aa: SAQTSGGPVTYNEQY
j_gene: TRBJ1-2; v_gene: TRBV20-1; d_gene: -; CDR3aa: SARETRNNYGYT
j_gene: TRBJ2-4; v_gene: TRBV11-2; d_gene: TRBD2; CDR3aa: ASSARPASGGFHNEQY
j_gene: TRBJ2-1; v_gene: TRBV4-2; d_gene: TRBD2; CDR3aa: ASSPRSGDFYNEQF
j_gene: TRBJ2-1; v_gene: TRBV7-6; d_gene: -; CDR3aa: ASSLQGQWRDTQF
j_gene: TRBJ1-5; v_gene: TRBV7-9; d_gene: -; CDR3aa: AGSPRRPVRGNQPQH
j_gene: TRBJ1-1; v_gene: TRBV9; d_gene: TRBD1; CDR3aa: ASSVRGQAEAF
j_gene: TRBJ1-4; v_gene: TRBV28; d_gene: -; CDR3aa: ASRPQVINEKLF
j_gene: TRBJ2-5; v_gene: TRBV27; d_gene: TRBD2; CDR3aa: ASSSTSGGPETQY
j_gene: TRBJ2-1; v_gene: TRBV15; d_gene: -; CDR3aa: ATSRDRKSGQF